In its sample, the clone carrying this TCR beta chain is medium-sized. Its antigen is as yet unknown. The data were obtained in a study of tumor-infiltrating lymphocytes in primary liver carcinoma. On the study more broadly: Samples produced roughly 3.65 to 7.5 million productive TCRbeta reads, comparable across tissue types. Study-level points and caveats: Tumors had a significantly higher top-250-clone fraction than blood (p = 0.039).

CDR1 is SGHAT, CDR2 FQNNGV, per germline. The CDR3 loop spans 14 amino acids. Deletions cut 2 bases from V and 6 bases from J, with 12 bases between. It was unsorted whole blood that yielded blood RNA, and germline DNA was also extracted. Reverse transcription of approximately 520 ng total RNA with a constant-region primer produced TCR beta cDNA. Three-round nested multiplex PCR performed with slightly modified ARM-PCR produced the TCR beta libraries. Each of the first two PCR rounds ran 9 to 11 cycles with TRBV1-TRBV30 forward and C-beta reverse primers. TCRdb re-called the multiplex PCR reads with MiXCR, one entry per CDR3 protein. The sample holds about 310,000 distinct CDR3 sequences, 50% to 60% seen once.

The sequence came from a woman aged 25 to 39 with primary liver carcinoma and hepatitis B virus infection. This chain links TRBV11-2 with TRBJ2-3, with no clear D. The material sequenced was peripheral blood. The CDR3 protein is CASSLNSGRDTQYF. The CDR3 nucleotides are TGTGCCAGCAGCTTAAATTCCGGGCGGGATACGCAGTATTTT.